The clone carrying this T cell receptor (beta chain) was detected ten times or more. The method for making cDNA was 5'RACE, and it used 10-nucleotide random UMIs. TCRdb used MiXCR to reprocess the 5' RACE reads, holding one entry per CDR3 protein. This sample has roughly 34,000 distinct CDR3 sequences, with over 4% found just once. The data derive from a study of neurological immune-mediated disorders. The TCR originated in a man aged 18-30 years in good health. Sample: PBMCs.

CDR3: CASSPTDRRNHYEQYF. The CDR3 nucleotides read TGTGCCAGCAGCCCGACCGACAGGCGCAACCACTACGAGCAGTACTTC. The chain is built from TRBV7-6 and TRBJ2-7; D is possibly TRBD1 (6 bases). The CDR3 is 16 amino acids. The germline V gene has CDR1 SGHVS and CDR2 FNYEAQ. The ends were cut back, 5 bases at V and 3 bases at J, with 20 bases in the middle.